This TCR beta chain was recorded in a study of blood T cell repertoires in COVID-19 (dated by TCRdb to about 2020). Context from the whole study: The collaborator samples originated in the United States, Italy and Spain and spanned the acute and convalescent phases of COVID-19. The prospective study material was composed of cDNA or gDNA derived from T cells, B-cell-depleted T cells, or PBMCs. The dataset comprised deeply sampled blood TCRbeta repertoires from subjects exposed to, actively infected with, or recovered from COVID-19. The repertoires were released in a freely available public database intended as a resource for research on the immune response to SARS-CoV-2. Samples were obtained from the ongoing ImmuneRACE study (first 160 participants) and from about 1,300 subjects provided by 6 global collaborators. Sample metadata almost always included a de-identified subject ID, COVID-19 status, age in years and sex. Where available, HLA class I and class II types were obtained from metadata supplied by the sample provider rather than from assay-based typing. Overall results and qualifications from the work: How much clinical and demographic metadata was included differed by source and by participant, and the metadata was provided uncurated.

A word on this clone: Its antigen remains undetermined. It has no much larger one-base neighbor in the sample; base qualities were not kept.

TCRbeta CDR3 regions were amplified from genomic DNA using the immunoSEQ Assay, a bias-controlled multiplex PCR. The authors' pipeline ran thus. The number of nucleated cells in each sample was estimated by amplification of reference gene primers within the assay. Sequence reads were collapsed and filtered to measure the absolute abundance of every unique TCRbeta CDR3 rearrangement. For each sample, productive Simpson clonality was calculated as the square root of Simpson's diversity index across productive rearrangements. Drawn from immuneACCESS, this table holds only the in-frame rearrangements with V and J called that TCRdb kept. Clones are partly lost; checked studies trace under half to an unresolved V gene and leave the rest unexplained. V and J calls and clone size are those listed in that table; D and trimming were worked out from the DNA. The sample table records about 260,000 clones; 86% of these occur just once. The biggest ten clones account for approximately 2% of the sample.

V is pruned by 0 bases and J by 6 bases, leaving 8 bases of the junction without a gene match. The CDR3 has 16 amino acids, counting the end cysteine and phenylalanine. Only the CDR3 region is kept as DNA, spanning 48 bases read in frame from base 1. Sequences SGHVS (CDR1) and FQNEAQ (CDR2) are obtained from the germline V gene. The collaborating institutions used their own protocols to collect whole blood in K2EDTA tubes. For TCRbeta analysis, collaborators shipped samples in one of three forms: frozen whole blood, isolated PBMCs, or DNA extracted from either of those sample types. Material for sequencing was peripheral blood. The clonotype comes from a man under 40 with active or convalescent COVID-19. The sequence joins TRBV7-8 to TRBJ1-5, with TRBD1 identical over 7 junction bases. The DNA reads TGTGCCAGCAGCTTAGCAATCAACAGGGGTGCTCAGCCCCAGCATTTT. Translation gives CASSLAINRGAQPQHF. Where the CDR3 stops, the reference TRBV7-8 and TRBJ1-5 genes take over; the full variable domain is GAGVSQSPRYKVAKRGQDVALRCDPISGHVSLFWYQQALGQGPEFLTYFQNEAQLDKSGLPSDRFFAERPEGSVSTLKIQRTQQEDSAVYLCASSLAINRGAQPQHFGDGTRLSIL.